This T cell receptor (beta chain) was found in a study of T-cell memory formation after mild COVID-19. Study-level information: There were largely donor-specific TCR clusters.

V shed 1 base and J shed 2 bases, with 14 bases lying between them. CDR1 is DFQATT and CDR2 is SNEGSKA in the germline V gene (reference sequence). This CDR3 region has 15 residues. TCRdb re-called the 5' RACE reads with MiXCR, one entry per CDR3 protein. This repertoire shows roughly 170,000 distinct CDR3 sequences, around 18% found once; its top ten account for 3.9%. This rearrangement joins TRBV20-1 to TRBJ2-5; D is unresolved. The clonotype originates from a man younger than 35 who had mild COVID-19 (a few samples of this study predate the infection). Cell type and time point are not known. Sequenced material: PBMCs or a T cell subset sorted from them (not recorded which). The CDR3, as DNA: TGCAGTGCTAGAGTCCTAGGACCCAGACAAGAGACCCAGTACTTC. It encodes CSARVLGPRQETQYF.